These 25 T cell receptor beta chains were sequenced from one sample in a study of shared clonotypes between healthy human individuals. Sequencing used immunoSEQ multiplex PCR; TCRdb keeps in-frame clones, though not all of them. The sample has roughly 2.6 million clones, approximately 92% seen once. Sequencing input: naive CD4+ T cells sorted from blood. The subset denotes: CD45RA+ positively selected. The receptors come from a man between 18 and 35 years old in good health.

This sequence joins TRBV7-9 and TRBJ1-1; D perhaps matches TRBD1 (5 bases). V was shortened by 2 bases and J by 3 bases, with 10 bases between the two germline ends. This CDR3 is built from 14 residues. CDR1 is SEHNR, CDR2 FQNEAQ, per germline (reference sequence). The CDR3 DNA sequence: TGTGCCAGCAGCTTATGGCCGGGGGACACTGAAGCTTTCTTT. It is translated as CASSLWPGDTEAFF.

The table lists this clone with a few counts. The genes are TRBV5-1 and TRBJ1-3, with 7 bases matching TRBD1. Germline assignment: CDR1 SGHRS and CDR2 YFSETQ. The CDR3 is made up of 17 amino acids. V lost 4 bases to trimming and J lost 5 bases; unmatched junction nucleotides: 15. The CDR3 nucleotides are TGCGCCAGCAGCATAAACCCTCTGGCAGGGGGGCGAAACACCATATATTTT. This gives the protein CASSINPLAGGRNTIYF.

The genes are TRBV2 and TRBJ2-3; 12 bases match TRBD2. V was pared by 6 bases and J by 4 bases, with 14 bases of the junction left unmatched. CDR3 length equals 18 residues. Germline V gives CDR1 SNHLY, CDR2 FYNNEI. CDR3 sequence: CASSPSSGGAARADTQYF. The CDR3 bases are TGTGCCAGCAGCCCCTCTAGCGGGGGGGCGGCGAGAGCAGATACGCAGTATTTT.

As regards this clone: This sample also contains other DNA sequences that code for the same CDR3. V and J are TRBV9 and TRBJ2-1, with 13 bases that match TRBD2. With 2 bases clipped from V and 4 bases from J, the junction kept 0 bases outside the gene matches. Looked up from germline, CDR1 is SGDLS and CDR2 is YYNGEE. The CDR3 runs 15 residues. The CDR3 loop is CASSVGLAGYNEQFF. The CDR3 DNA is TGTGCCAGCAGCGTGGGACTAGCGGGGTACAATGAGCAGTTCTTC.

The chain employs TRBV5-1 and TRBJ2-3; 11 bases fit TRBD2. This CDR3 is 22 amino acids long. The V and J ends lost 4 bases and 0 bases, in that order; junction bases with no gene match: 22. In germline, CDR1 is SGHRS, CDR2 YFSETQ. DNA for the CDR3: TGCGCCAGCAGCCTCCGGGACAGGCTTTTTTTTAGCGGGAGGGAGAGCACAGATACGCAGTATTTT. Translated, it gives CASSLRDRLFFSGRESTDTQYF.

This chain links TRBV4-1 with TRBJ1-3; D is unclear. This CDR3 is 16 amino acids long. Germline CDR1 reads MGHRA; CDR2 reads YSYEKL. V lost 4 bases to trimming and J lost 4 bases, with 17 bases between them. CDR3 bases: TGCGCCAGCAGCCCTGGACCGAGTTTAGGGGGAAACACCATATATTTT. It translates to CASSPGPSLGGNTIYF.

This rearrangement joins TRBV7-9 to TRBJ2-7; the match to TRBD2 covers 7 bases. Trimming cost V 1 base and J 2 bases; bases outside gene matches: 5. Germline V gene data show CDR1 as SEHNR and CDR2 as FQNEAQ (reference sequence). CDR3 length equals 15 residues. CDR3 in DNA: TGTGCCAGCAGCTTAGGGGGCCGGGGGGCCTACGAGCAGTACTTC. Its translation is CASSLGGRGAYEQYF.

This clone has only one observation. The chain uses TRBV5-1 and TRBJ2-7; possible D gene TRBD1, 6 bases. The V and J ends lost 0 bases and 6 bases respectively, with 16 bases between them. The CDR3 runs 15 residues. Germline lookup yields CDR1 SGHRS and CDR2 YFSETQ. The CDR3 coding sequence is TGCGCCAGCAGCTTGGGACCCCCAGGGGCGATCGAGCAGTACTTC. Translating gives CASSLGPPGAIEQYF. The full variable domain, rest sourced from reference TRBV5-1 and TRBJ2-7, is KAGVTQTPRYLIKTRGQQVTLSCSPISGHRSVSWYQQTPGQGLQFLFEYFSETQRNKGNFPGRFSGRQFSNSRSEMNVSTLELGDSALYLCASSLGPPGAIEQYFGPGTRLTVT.

Here the CDR3 DNA reads TGTGCCAGCAGCGAGTCGACAGGGGCTAATGAAAAACTGTTTTTT. It yields the protein CASSESTGANEKLFF. This rearrangement joins TRBV5-4 to TRBJ1-4, with 8 bases aligning to TRBD1. Germline CDR1 and CDR2: SGHNT and YYREEE (reference sequence). Losses at the gene ends were 4 bases for V and 3 bases for J; bases not matched to a gene: 5. The CDR3 sequence is 15 residues long. Combining the CDR3 with reference TRBV5-4 and TRBJ1-4 gives the whole variable domain ETGVTQSPTHLIKTRGQQVTLRCSSQSGHNTVSWYQQALGQGPQFIFQYYREEENGRGNFPPRFSGLQFPNYSSELNVNALELDDSALYLCASSESTGANEKLFFGSGTQLSVL.

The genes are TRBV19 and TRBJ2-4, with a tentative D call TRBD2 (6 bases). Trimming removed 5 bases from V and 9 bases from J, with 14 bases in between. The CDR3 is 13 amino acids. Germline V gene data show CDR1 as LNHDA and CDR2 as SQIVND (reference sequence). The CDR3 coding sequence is TGTGCCAGTAGTGTTACTAGCAGTAGCATTCAGTACTTC. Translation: CASSVTSSSIQYF.

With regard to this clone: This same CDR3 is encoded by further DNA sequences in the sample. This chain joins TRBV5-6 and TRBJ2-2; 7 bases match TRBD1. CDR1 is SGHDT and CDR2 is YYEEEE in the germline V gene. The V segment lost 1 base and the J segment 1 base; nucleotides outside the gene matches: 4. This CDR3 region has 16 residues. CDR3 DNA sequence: TGTGCCAGCAGCTTGCGTGGACAGGTGAACACCGGGGAGCTGTTTTTT. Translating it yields CASSLRGQVNTGELFF.

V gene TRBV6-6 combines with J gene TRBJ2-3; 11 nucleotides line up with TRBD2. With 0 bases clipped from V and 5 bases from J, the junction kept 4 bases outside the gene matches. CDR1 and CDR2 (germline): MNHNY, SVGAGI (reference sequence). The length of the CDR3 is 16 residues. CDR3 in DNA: TGTGCCAGCAGTTACTCCGCCACTAGCGGGAGAGATACGCAGTATTTT. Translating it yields CASSYSATSGRDTQYF.

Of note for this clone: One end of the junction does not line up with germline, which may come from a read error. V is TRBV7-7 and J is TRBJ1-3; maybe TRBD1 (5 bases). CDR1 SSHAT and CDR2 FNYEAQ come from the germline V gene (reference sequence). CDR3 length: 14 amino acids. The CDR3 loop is CASSQGLSGNTIYF. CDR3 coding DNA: TGTGCTAGCAGCCAGGGACTATCTGGAAACACCATATATTTT. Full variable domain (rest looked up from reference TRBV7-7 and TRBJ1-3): GAGVSQSPRYKVTKRGQDVTLRCDPISSHATLYWYQQALGQGPEFLTYFNYEAQPDKSGLPSDRFSAERPEGSISTLTIQRTEQRDSAMYRCASSQGLSGNTIYFGEGSWLTVV.

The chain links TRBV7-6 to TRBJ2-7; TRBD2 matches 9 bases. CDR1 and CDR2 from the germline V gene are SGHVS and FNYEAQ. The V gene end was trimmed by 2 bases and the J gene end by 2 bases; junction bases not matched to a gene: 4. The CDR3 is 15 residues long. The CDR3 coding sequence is TGTGCCAGCAGCTTATTCCCTAGCGGGACCTACGAGCAGTACTTC. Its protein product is CASSLFPSGTYEQYF.

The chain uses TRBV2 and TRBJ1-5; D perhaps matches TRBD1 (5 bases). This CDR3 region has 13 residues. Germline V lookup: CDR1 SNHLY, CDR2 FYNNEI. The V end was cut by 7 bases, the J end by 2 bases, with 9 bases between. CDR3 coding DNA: TGTGCCAGCAATGGGGCAGGCAATCAGCCCCAGCATTTT. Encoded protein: CASNGAGNQPQHF.

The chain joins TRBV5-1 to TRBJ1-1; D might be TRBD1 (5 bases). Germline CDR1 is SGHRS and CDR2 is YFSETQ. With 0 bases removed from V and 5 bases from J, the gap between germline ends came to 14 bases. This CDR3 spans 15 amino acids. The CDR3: CASSLGPGQGTEAFF. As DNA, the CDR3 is TGCGCCAGCAGCTTGGGTCCGGGCCAGGGAACTGAAGCTTTCTTT. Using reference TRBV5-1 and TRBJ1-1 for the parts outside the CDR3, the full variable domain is KAGVTQTPRYLIKTRGQQVTLSCSPISGHRSVSWYQQTPGQGLQFLFEYFSETQRNKGNFPGRFSGRQFSNSRSEMNVSTLELGDSALYLCASSLGPGQGTEAFFGQGTRLTVV.

CDR3 in DNA: TGTGCCAGCAGCGCCAGTGGGGGGGGGCGAGAGACCCAGTACTTC. Protein sequence: CASSASGGGRETQYF. This chain joins TRBV2 and TRBJ2-5, with a possible D match to TRBD2 (7 bases). Germline assignment: CDR1 SNHLY and CDR2 FYNNEI. The CDR3 consists of 15 residues. Trimming stripped 6 bases from V and 4 bases from J, with 18 bases between.

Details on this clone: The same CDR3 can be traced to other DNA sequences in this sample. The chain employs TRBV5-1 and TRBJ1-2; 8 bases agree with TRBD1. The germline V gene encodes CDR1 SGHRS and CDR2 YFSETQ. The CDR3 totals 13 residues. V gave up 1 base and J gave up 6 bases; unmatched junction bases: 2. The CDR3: CASSLTGGDGYTF. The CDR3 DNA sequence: TGCGCCAGCAGCTTGACAGGGGGAGATGGCTACACCTTC.

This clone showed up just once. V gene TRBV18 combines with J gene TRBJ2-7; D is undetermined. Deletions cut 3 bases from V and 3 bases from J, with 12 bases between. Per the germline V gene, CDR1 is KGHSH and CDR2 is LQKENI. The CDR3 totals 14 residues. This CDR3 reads CASSPMQDLYEQYF. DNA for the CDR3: TGTGCCAGCTCACCCATGCAGGACCTCTACGAGCAGTACTTC.

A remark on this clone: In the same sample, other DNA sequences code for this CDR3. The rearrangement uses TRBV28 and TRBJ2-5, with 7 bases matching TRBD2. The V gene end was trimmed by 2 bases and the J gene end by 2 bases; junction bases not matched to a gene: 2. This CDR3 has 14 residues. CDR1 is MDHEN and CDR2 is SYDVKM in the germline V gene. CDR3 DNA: TGTGCCAGCAGTTTAGCGGGGGTGCAAGAGACCCAGTACTTC. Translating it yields CASSLAGVQETQYF.

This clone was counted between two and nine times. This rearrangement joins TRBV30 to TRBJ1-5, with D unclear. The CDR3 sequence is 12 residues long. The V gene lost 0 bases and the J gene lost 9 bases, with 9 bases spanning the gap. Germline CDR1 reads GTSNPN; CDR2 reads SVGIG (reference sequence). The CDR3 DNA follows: TGTGCCTGGAGTGTAGGGCAGACGCCCCAGCATTTT. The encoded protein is CAWSVGQTPQHF.

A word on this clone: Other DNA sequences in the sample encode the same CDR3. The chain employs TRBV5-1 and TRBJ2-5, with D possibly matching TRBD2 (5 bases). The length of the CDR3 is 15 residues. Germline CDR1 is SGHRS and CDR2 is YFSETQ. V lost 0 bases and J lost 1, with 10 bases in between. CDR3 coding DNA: TGCGCCAGCAGCTTGGGTCGGGGTCCCCAAGAGACCCAGTACTTC. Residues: CASSLGRGPQETQYF.

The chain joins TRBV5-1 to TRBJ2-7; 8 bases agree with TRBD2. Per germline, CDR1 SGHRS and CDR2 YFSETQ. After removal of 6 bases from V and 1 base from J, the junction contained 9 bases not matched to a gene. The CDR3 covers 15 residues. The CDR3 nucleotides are TGCGCCAGCACCCCGGCCGCGGGAGGTTCCTACGAGCAGTACTTC. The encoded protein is CASTPAAGGSYEQYF.

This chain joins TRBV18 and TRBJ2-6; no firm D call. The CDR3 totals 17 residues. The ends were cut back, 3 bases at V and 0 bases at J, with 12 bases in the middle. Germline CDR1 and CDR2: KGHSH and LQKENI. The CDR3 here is CASSPIFEVSGANVLTF. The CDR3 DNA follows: TGTGCCAGCTCACCGATCTTCGAAGTCTCTGGGGCCAACGTCCTGACTTTC.

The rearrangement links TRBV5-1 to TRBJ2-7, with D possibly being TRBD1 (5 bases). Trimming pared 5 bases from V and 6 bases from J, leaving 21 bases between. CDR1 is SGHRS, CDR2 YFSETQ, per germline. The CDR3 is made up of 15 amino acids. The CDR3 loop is CASSVNQGAPREQYF. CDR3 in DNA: TGCGCCAGCAGTGTGAATCAAGGGGCGCCCCGCGAGCAGTACTTC.